These 7 T cell receptor beta chains originate from one sample sequenced in a study of T cell clones after liver transplantation. Libraries were prepared by immunoSEQ multiplex PCR; TCRdb keeps only in-frame clonotypes and omits some of them. Here the sample spans about 60,000 clones, over 55% being singletons. Sequenced here: CD4+ T cells from blood, sampled before liver transplant. These receptors all stem from a human donor who received a liver transplant.

By proportion, this clone is medium-sized. The chain is built from TRBV9 and TRBJ2-2; D is undetermined. CDR1 and CDR2 from the germline V gene are SGDLS and YYNGEE. V was cut by 3 bases and J by 4 bases, with 10 bases left in between. The CDR3 loop spans 14 amino acids. In DNA form, the CDR3 reads TGTGCCAGCAGCGCCGGGTTCAGCACCGGGGAGCTGTTTTTT. Its protein product is CASSAGFSTGELFF.

In its sample, this clone ranks as large. The V gene is TRBV7-2, the J gene TRBJ2-1, with 11 bases lining up with TRBD1. Germline CDR1 and CDR2: SGHTA and FQGNSA. Trimming removed 5 bases from V and 8 bases from J; junction bases left unmatched: 5. The CDR3 runs 14 residues. The CDR3 reads CASSEGQGVDEQFF. CDR3 coding DNA: TGTGCCAGCAGCGAGGGACAGGGGGTCGATGAGCAGTTCTTC. Full variable domain (remainder filled in from reference TRBV7-2 and TRBJ2-1): GAGVSQSPSNKVTEKGKDVELRCDPISGHTALYWYRQSLGQGLEFLIYFQGNSAPDKSGLPSDRFSAERTGGSVSTLTIQRTQQEDSAVYLCASSEGQGVDEQFFGPGTRLTVL.

The gene calls are TRBV5-6 and TRBJ2-4, with 10 positions matching TRBD1. Germline-derived CDR1 and CDR2 are SGHDT and YYEEEE. Germline trimming cut 4 bases from V and 1 base from J; bases unmatched to any gene: 5. CDR3 size: 16 residues. CDR3 residues: CASSGRQGAAKNIQYF. The CDR3 DNA reads as TGTGCCAGCAGCGGAAGACAGGGGGCGGCCAAAAACATTCAGTACTTC.

This clone was recorded once. This chain uses TRBV28 with TRBJ2-4; 9 nucleotides align to TRBD1. J lost 7 bases, V lost 10 bases, and 8 bases had no gene match. The CDR3 spans 13 residues. Germline V gene sequence: CDR1 MDHEN, CDR2 SYDVKM. The CDR3 region is CATTGGARNIQYF. The CDR3 region has the DNA TGTGCCACCACAGGGGGCGCAAGGAACATTCAGTACTTC.

J is TRBJ2-1 and V is TRBV28; maybe TRBD2 (6 bases). Germline lookup yields CDR1 MDHEN and CDR2 SYDVKM. The CDR3 totals 14 residues. Trimming left V 7 bases short and J 0 bases short, with 10 bases between. The CDR3: CASTVGGSYNEQFF. CDR3 bases: TGTGCCAGCACCGTGGGGGGCTCCTACAATGAGCAGTTCTTC.

The rearrangement joins TRBV29-1 to TRBJ1-1; 7 nucleotides align to TRBD1. The germline gives CDR1 SQVTM, CDR2 ANQGSEA. The CDR3 extends over 15 amino acids. The ends lost 4 bases at V and 5 bases at J; junction bases unmatched: 13. As DNA, the CDR3 is TGCAGCGTTGTAGGAACAGGGGTGGGATTTACTGAAGCTTTCTTT. It translates to CSVVGTGVGFTEAFF.

The chain combines TRBV7-3 with TRBJ1-1, with D possibly being TRBD1 (6 bases). Per germline, CDR1 SGHTA and CDR2 FQGTGA. This CDR3 is 15 amino acids long. Trimming cost V 5 bases and J 5 bases, with 18 bases left between them. The DNA of the CDR3 is TGTGCCAGCAGCGTTGACTCAGGGGCTAGAACTGAAGCTTTCTTT. It specifies CASSVDSGARTEAFF. The entire variable domain, with the rest obtained from reference TRBV7-3 and TRBJ1-1, is as follows: GAGVSQTPSNKVTEKGKYVELRCDPISGHTALYWYRQSLGQGPEFLIYFQGTGAADDSGLPNDRFFAVRPEGSVSTLKIQRTERGDSAVYLCASSVDSGARTEAFFGQGTRLTVV.